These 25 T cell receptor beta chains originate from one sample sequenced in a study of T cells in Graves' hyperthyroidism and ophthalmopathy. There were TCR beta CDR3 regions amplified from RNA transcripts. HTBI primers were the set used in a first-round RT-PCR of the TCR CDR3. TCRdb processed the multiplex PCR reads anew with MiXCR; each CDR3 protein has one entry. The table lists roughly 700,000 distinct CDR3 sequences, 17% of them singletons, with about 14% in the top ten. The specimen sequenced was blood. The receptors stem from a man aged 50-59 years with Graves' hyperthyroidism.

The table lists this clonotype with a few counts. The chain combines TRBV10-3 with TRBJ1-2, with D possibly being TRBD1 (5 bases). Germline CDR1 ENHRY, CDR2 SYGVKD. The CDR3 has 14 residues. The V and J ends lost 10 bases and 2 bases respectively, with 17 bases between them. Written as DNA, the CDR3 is TGTGCCACCTGCTTTGGTGAGGGGAACTATGGCTACACCTTC. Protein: CATCFGEGNYGYTF.

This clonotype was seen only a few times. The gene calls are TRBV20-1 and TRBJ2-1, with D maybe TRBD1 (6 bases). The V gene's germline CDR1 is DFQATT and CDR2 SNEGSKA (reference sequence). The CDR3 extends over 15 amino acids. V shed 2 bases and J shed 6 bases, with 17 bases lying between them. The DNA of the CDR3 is TGCAGTGCTAGATACCTGACTGGGGGCGGCAATGAGCAGTTCTTC. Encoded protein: CSARYLTGGGNEQFF.

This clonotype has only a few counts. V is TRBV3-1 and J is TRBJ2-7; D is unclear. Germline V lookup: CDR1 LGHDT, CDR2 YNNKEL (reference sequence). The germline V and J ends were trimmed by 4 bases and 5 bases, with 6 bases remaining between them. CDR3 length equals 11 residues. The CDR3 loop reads CASSRIHEQYF. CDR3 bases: TGTGCCAGCAGCCGAATCCACGAGCAGTACTTC.

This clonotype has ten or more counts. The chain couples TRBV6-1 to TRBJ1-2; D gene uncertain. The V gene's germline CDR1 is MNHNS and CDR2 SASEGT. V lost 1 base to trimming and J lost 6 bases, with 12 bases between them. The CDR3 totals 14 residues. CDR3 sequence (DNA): TGTGCCAGCAGTGAAGTTACACCGTTGGATGGCTACACCTTC. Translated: CASSEVTPLDGYTF.

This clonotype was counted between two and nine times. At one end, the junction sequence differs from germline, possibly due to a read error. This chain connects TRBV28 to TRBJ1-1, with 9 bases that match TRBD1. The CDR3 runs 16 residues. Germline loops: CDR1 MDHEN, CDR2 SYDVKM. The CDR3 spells CASSLPGQGLNTEALF. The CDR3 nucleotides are TGTGCCAGCAGTCTACCGGGACAGGGACTAAACACTGAAGCTCTCTTT.

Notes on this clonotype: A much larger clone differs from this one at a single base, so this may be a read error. CDR3 sequence (DNA): TGTGCCAGCAGTTCTAGCGGGAGGGCCTCAGTTCGGCAGTACTTC. Residues: CASSSSGRASVRQYF. The genes are TRBV13 and TRBJ2-7; 12 positions match TRBD2. J was trimmed by 9 bases and V by 6 bases; bases with no gene match: 12. CDR1 and CDR2 from the germline V gene are PRHDT and FYEKMQ (reference sequence). The CDR3 has 15 amino acids. Looking up the rest from reference TRBV13 and TRBJ2-7 gives the full variable domain: AAGVIQSPRHLIKEKRETATLKCYPIPRHDTVYWYQQGPGQDPQFLISFYEKMQSDKGSIPDRFSAQQFSDYHSELNMSSLELGDSALYFCASSSSGRASVRQYFGPGTRLTVT.

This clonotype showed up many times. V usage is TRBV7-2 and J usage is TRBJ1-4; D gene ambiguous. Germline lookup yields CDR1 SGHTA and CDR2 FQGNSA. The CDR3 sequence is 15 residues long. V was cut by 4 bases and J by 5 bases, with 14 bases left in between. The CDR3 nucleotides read TGTGCCAGCAGCTACTTAGGGAGAACGAATGAAAAACTGTTTTTT. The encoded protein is CASSYLGRTNEKLFF.

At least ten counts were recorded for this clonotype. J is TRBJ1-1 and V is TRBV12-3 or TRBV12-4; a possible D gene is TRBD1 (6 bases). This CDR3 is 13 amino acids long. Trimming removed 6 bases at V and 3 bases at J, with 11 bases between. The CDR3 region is CASSYGGHTEAFF. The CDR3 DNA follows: TGTGCCAGCAGCTATGGGGGGCACACTGAAGCTTTCTTT.

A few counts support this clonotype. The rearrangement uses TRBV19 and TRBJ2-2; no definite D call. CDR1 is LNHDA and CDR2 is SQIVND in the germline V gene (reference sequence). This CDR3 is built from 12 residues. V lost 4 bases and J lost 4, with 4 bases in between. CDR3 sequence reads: CASSRTTGELFF. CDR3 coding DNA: TGTGCCAGTAGTAGGACCACCGGGGAGCTGTTTTTT.

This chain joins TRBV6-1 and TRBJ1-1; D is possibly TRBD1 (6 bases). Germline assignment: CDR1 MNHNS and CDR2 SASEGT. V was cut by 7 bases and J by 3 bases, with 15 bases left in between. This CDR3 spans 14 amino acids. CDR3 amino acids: CASTGQGSDTEAFF. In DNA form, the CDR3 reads TGTGCCAGCACTGGGCAGGGGTCGGACACTGAAGCTTTCTTT.

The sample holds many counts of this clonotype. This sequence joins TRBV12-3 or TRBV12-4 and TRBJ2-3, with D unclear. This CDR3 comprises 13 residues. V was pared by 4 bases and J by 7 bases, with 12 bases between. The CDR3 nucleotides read TGTGCCAGCAGTTCCCCATTACCCAATACGCAGTATTTT. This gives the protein CASSSPLPNTQYF.

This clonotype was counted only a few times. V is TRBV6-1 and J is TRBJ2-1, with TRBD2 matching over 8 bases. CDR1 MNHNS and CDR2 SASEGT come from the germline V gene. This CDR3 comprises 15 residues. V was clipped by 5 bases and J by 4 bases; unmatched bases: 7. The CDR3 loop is CASSTLAGGYNEQFF. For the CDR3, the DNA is TGTGCCAGCAGTACCCTGGCGGGAGGTTACAATGAGCAGTTCTTC.

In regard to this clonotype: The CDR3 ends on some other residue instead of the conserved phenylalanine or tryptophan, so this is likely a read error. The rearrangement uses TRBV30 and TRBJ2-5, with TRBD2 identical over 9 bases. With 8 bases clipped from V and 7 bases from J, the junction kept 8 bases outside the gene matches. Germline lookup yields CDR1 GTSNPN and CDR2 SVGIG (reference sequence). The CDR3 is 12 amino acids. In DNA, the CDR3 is TGTGCCGGTGATAGCGGGAGTTTGACCCAGTACCTC. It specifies CAGDSGSLTQYL.

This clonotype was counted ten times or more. The CDR3, as DNA: TGTGCCACCAGCAGAAGGACTAGCGGTCACCAAGAGACCCAGTACTTC. This gives the protein CATSRRTSGHQETQYF. The chain carries TRBV15 and TRBJ2-5, with TRBD2 matching 10 bases. The V gene's germline CDR1 is LNHNV and CDR2 YYDKDF (reference sequence). V dropped 2 bases and J dropped 0; count of bases not matched to a gene: 3. The CDR3 has 16 amino acids. The full variable domain, in which reference TRBV15 and TRBJ2-5 provide the parts outside the CDR3, is DAMVIQNPRYQVTQFGKPVTLSCSQTLNHNVMYWYQQKSSQAPKLLFHYYDKDFNNEADTPDNFQSRRPNTSFCFLDIRSPGLGDTAMYLCATSRRTSGHQETQYFGPGTRLLVL.

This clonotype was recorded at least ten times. The chain's CDR3 is CASSPPTSGDTQYF. CDR3 bases: TGTGCCAGCTCACCACCGACTAGTGGAGATACGCAGTATTTT. The V and J genes are TRBV18 and TRBJ2-3; weak D call: TRBD2 (6 bases). V dropped 0 bases and J dropped 5 bases, with 9 bases sitting between them. Germline CDR1 KGHSH, CDR2 LQKENI. The CDR3 has 14 residues.

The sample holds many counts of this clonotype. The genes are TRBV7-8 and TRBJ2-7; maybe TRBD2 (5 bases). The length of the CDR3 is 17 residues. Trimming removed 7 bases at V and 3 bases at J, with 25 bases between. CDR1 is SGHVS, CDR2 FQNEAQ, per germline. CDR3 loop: CASTSLAGRSDYYEQYF. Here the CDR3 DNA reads TGTGCCAGCACCTCTCTGGCGGGTAGATCGGATTACTACGAGCAGTACTTC.

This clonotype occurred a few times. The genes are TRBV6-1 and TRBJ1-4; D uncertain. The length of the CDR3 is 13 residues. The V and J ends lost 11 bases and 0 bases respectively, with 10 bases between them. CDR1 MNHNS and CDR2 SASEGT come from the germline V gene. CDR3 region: CAGQSATNEKLFF. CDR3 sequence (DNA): TGTGCCGGGCAGAGCGCAACTAATGAAAAACTGTTTTTT.

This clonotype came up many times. The CDR3 sequence is CASSRTTGRGTEAFF. The CDR3 DNA follows: TGTGCCAGCAGCAGGACGACAGGGAGAGGGACTGAAGCTTTCTTT. The chain recombines TRBV11-2 with TRBJ1-1; 7 bases map to TRBD1. The CDR3 sequence is 15 residues long. Germline V gene data show CDR1 as SGHAT and CDR2 as FQNNGV. Trimming at V came to 5 bases and at J to 5 bases, leaving 11 bases not matched to a gene. Full variable domain (rest looked up from reference TRBV11-2 and TRBJ1-1): EAGVAQSPRYKIIEKRQSVAFWCNPISGHATLYWYQQILGQGPKLLIQFQNNGVVDDSQLPKDRFSAERLKGVDSTLKIQPAKLEDSAVYLCASSRTTGRGTEAFFGQGTRLTVV.

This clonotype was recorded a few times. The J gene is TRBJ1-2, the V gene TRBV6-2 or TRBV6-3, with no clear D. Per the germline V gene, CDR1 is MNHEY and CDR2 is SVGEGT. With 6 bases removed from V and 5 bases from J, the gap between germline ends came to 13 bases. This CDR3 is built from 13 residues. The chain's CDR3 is CASRLDGNYGYTF. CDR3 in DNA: TGTGCCAGCAGATTGGACGGAAATTATGGCTACACCTTC.

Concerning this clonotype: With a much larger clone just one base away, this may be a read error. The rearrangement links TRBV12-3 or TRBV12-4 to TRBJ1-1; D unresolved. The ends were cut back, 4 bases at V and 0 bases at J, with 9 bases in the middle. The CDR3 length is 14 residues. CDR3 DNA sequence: TGTGCCAGCAGTTACAAGGACCTGAACACTGAAGCTTTCTTT. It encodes CASSYKDLNTEAFF.

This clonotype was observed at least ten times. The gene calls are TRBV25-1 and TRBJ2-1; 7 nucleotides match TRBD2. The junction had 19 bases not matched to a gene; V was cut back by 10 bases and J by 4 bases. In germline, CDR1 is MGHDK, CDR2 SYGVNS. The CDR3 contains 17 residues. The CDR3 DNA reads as TGTGCCACCGGTGGATTTGGGTTGGGACTACTTTACAATGAGCAGTTCTTC. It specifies CATGGFGLGLLYNEQFF.

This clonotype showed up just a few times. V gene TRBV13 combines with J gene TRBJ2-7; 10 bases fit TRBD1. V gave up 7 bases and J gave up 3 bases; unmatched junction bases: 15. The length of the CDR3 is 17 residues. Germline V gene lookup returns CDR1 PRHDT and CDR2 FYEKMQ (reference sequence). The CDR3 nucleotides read TGTGCCAGCAACCCCCTTTACCGGGACAGGGGAAACTACGAGCAGTACTTC. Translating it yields CASNPLYRDRGNYEQYF. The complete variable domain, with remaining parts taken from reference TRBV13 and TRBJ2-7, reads AAGVIQSPRHLIKEKRETATLKCYPIPRHDTVYWYQQGPGQDPQFLISFYEKMQSDKGSIPDRFSAQQFSDYHSELNMSSLELGDSALYFCASNPLYRDRGNYEQYFGPGTRLTVT.

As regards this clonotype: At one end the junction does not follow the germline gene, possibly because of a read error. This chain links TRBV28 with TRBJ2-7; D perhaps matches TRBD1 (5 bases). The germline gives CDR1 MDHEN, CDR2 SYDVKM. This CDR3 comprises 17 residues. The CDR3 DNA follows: TGTGCCGGCAGTCCATCCGGCTTCGGCCAGGGAATGGGCGAGCAGTACTTC. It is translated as CAGSPSGFGQGMGEQYF.

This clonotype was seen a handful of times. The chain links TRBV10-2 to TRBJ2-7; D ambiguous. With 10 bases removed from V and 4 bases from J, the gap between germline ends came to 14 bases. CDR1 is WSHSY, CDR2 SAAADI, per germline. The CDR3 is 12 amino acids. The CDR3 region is CATRTSFYEQYF. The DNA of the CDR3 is TGCGCCACCAGAACAAGTTTTTACGAGCAGTACTTC.

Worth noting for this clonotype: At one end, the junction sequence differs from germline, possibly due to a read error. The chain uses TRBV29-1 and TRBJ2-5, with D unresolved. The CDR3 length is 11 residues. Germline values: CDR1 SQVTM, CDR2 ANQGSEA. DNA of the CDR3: TGCAGCGTTAGAATTCAAGAGGCCCAGTACTTC. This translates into CSVRIQEAQYF.